Below are 16 T cell receptor beta chains sequenced from a single sample in a study of blood T cell repertoires in COVID-19. Sequencing was performed with immunoSEQ multiplex PCR; in TCRdb, only in-frame clones are kept and a portion is missing. Here the sample spans about 150,000 clones, 85% being singletons. The sample comprised peripheral blood. The receptors originated from a woman aged 40 to 55 with active or convalescent COVID-19.

V gene TRBV11-2 combines with J gene TRBJ1-2; TRBD1 agrees at 7 bases. Trimming at V came to 5 bases and at J to 6 bases, leaving 6 bases not matched to a gene. In germline, CDR1 is SGHAT, CDR2 FQNNGV. The CDR3 loop spans 13 amino acids. CDR3 amino acids: CASSPRQGDGYTF. CDR3 DNA sequence: TGTGCCAGCAGCCCCCGTCAGGGGGATGGCTACACCTTC.

The chain combines TRBV19 with TRBJ1-1, with TRBD1 identical over 7 bases. Losses at the gene ends were 3 bases for V and 3 bases for J; bases not matched to a gene: 7. The V gene's germline CDR1 is LNHDA and CDR2 SQIVND (reference sequence). The CDR3 totals 15 residues. The CDR3 DNA reads TGTGCCAGTAGTATGACCGACAGGGCTTACACTGAAGCTTTCTTT. It is translated as CASSMTDRAYTEAFF.

This chain links TRBV4-1 with TRBJ1-1; the D gene is possibly TRBD1 (6 bases). CDR1 is MGHRA, CDR2 YSYEKL, per germline. The CDR3 length is 17 residues. Between the trimmed V and J ends, which lost 0 bases and 1 base, there was a span of 15 bases. The CDR3 region is CASSQDVEQGGNTEAFF. For the CDR3, the DNA is TGCGCCAGCAGCCAAGATGTGGAACAGGGTGGGAACACTGAAGCTTTCTTT.

The rearrangement uses TRBV5-6 and TRBJ1-2; weak D call: TRBD1 (6 bases). This CDR3 is 13 amino acids long. The V gene lost 0 bases and the J gene lost 7 bases, with 10 bases spanning the gap. Germline V gives CDR1 SGHDT, CDR2 YYEEEE. CDR3 protein: CASSLAGAGGYTF. As DNA, the CDR3 is TGTGCCAGCAGCTTGGCAGGGGCGGGTGGCTACACCTTC.

The chain recombines TRBV11-2 with TRBJ2-4; D is possibly TRBD2 (6 bases). Germline V gene data show CDR1 as SGHAT and CDR2 as FQNNGV. The V end lost 0 bases, the J end lost 2 bases, and 14 bases lay between the germline ends. The CDR3 is made up of 17 amino acids. The CDR3 region has the DNA TGTGCCAGCAGCTTAGATCTTGCGGCGGGGTCCAAAAACATTCAGTACTTC. This encodes CASSLDLAAGSKNIQYF. Full variable domain (outside the CDR3, taken from reference TRBV11-2 and TRBJ2-4): EAGVAQSPRYKIIEKRQSVAFWCNPISGHATLYWYQQILGQGPKLLIQFQNNGVVDDSQLPKDRFSAERLKGVDSTLKIQPAKLEDSAVYLCASSLDLAAGSKNIQYFGAGTRLSVL.

This clone was recorded a few times. The CDR3 reads CASSSRLRPSSGNTIYF. The CDR3 bases are TGTGCCAGCAGCTCGCGTTTACGCCCGAGCTCTGGAAACACCATATATTTT. The V call is TRBV7-2, the J call TRBJ1-3; no definite D call. Germline CDR1 SGHTA, CDR2 FQGNSA. Trimming stripped 4 bases from V and 0 bases from J, with 16 bases between. The CDR3 covers 17 residues. The full variable domain, rest sourced from reference TRBV7-2 and TRBJ1-3, is GAGVSQSPSNKVTEKGKDVELRCDPISGHTALYWYRQSLGQGLEFLIYFQGNSAPDKSGLPSDRFSAERTGGSVSTLTIQRTQQEDSAVYLCASSSRLRPSSGNTIYFGEGSWLTVV.

The V call is TRBV5-1, the J call TRBJ1-4; no reliable D call. The V and J ends lost 4 bases and 8 bases respectively, with 18 bases between them. Looked up from germline, CDR1 is SGHRS and CDR2 is YFSETQ. This CDR3 has 15 residues. CDR3 residues: CASSATQRIEEKLFF. CDR3 sequence (DNA): TGCGCCAGCAGCGCCACCCAGCGAATCGAGGAAAAACTGTTTTTT.

This chain uses TRBV29-1 with TRBJ1-1, with D perhaps TRBD1 (6 bases). CDR1 and CDR2 from the germline V gene are SQVTM and ANQGSEA. With 1 base removed from V and 1 base from J, the gap between germline ends came to 10 bases. The CDR3 contains 14 residues. The DNA of the CDR3 is TGCAGCGTTGAAGGTAGACAGGAGAACACTGAAGCTTTCTTT. The encoded protein is CSVEGRQENTEAFF.

The chain links TRBV30 to TRBJ1-1; TRBD1 might be the D (6 bases). Trimming shortened V by 1 base and J by 4 bases, and 16 bases separated the two germline ends. There are 15 residues in the CDR3. CDR1 is GTSNPN and CDR2 is SVGIG in the germline V gene (reference sequence). In nucleotides, the CDR3 is TGTGCCTGGAGTGGCACGACGGACAGTAGCACTGAAGCTTTCTTT. It is translated as CAWSGTTDSSTEAFF.

This clone appeared a single time. The DNA of the CDR3 is TGTGCCAGCAGTTACGCAGGGCGCAATCAGCCCCAGCATTTT. Its protein product is CASSYAGRNQPQHF. V usage is TRBV6-5 and J usage is TRBJ1-5; a weak D match, TRBD1 (5 bases). The CDR3 runs 14 residues. V lost 2 bases and J lost 2, with 7 bases in between. Per the germline V gene, CDR1 is MNHEY and CDR2 is SVGAGI.

V usage is TRBV18 and J usage is TRBJ2-2, with D perhaps matching TRBD2 (7 bases). This CDR3 has 17 amino acids. The ends were cut back, 5 bases at V and 6 bases at J, with 22 bases in the middle. The V gene's germline CDR1 is KGHSH and CDR2 LQKENI. This CDR3 reads CASSLTSDSRGAGELFF. CDR3 DNA: TGTGCCAGCTCATTAACTTCGGACAGTCGGGGGGCCGGGGAGCTGTTTTTT.

The chain uses TRBV6-5 and TRBJ1-5, with D possibly being TRBD1 (5 bases). In germline, CDR1 is MNHEY, CDR2 SVGAGI. This CDR3 has 14 amino acids. V lost 7 bases to trimming and J lost 7 bases, with 17 bases between them. The CDR3 bases are TGTGCCAGCAAGACAGTGGCCGGGGGGCAGCCCCAGCATTTT. Translated: CASKTVAGGQPQHF.

This chain uses TRBV6-6 with TRBJ1-3; D gene ambiguous. CDR1 and CDR2 (germline): MNHNY, SVGAGI (reference sequence). Trimming pared 5 bases from V and 0 bases from J, leaving 14 bases between. This CDR3 region has 16 residues. In DNA form, the CDR3 reads TGTGCCAGCAGTCGTGTTCGGGAGTACTCTGGAAACACCATATATTTT. This encodes CASSRVREYSGNTIYF.

The chain couples TRBV6-6 to TRBJ1-3; 7 bases agree with TRBD1. Unmatched junction bases numbered 8, after V lost 8 bases and J lost 4 bases. The CDR3 length is 14 residues. From germline, CDR1 is MNHNY and CDR2 SVGAGI (reference sequence). CDR3 nucleotides: TGTGCCAGCCTCCGGCCAGGGGGGGGAAACACCATATATTTT. Translating it yields CASLRPGGGNTIYF.

The V gene is TRBV18, the J gene TRBJ2-7; D ambiguous. The ends were cut back, 0 bases at V and 4 bases at J, with 7 bases in the middle. From germline, CDR1 is KGHSH and CDR2 LQKENI. The CDR3 extends over 13 amino acids. CDR3 DNA sequence: TGTGCCAGCTCACCACCTAGTGCGTACGAGCAGTACTTC. Translated: CASSPPSAYEQYF.

CDR3 sequence reads: CASSEGGTNTEAFF. In nucleotides, the CDR3 is TGTGCCAGCAGTGAAGGGGGCACGAACACTGAAGCTTTCTTT. The rearrangement uses TRBV6-1 and TRBJ1-1; tentatively, D is TRBD1 (5 bases). V was cut by 1 base and J by 1 base, with 7 bases left in between. The CDR3 contains 14 residues. CDR1 and CDR2 from the germline V gene are MNHNS and SASEGT.